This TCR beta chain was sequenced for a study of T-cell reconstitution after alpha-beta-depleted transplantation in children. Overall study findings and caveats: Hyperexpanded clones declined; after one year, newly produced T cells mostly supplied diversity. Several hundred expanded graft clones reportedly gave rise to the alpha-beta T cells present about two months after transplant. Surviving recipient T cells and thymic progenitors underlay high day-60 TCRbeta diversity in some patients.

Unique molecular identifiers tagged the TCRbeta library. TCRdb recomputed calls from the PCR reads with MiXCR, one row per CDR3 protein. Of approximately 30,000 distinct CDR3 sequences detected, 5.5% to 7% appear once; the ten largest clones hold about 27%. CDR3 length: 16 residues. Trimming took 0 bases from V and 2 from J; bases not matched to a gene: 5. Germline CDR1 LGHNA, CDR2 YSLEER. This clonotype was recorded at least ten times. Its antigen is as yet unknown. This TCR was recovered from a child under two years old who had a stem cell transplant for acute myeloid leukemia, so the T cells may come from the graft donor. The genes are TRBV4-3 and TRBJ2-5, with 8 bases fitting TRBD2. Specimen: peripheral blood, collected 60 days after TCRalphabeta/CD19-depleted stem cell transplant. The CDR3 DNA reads TGCGCCAGCAGCCAAGAAGAAACGGGAGGGCAAGAGACCCAGTACTTC. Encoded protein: CASSQEETGGQETQYF.